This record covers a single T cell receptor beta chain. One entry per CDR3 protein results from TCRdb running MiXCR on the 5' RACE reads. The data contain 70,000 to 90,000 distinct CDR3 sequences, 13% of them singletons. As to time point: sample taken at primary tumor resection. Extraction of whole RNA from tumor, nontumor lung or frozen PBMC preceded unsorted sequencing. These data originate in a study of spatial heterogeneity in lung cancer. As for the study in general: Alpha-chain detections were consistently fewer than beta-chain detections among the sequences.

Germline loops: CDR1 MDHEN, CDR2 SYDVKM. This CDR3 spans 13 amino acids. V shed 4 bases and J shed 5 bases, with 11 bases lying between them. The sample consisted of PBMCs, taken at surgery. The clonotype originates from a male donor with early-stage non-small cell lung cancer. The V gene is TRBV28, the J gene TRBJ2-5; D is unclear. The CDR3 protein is CASSYGQEETQYF. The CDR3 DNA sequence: TGTGCCAGCAGTTACGGGCAGGAGGAGACCCAGTACTTC.